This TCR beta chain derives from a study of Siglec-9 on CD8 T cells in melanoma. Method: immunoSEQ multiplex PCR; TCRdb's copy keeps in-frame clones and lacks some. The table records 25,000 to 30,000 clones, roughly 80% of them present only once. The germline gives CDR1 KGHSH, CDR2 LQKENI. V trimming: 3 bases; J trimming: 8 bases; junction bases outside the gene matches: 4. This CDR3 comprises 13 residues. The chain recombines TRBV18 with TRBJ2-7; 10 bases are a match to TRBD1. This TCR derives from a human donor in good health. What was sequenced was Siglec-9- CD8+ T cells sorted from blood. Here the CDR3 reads CASSPGTGVKQYF. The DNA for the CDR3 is TGTGCCAGCTCACCCGGGACAGGGGTAAAGCAGTACTTC.